A single sample gave rise to the 5 T cell receptor beta chains below, sequenced in a study of a mutant IDH1 vaccine in newly diagnosed glioma. Data came from immunoSEQ multiplex PCR; TCRdb stores just in-frame clones and leaves some out. The sample has 110,000 or so clones, about 90% seen once. The time point denotes: week 11, during vaccination. In every dose of vaccine, 300 ug of mutant IDH1 20-mer peptide was given alongside topical imiquimod. Antigens for these TCRs are unknown. This specimen consisted of PBMCs, obtained from a glioma patient whose treatment included an IDH1 peptide vaccine. These TCRs come from a woman between 50 and 59 years old with glioma.

V and J are TRBV27 and TRBJ2-7; a possible D gene is TRBD2 (5 bases). CDR1 MNHEY and CDR2 SMNVEV come from the germline V gene (reference sequence). Trimming took off 4 bases at V and 5 bases at J, with 9 bases between the two ends. The CDR3 consists of 12 residues. The CDR3 sequence: CASSSVAHEQYF. The CDR3 nucleotides read TGTGCCAGCAGTTCGGTAGCGCACGAGCAGTACTTC.

V is TRBV9 and J is TRBJ1-5; D remains unclear. The CDR3 totals 14 residues. Per germline, CDR1 SGDLS and CDR2 YYNGEE. V lost 0 bases and J lost 2, with 6 bases in between. CDR3 sequence reads: CASSVAPGNQPQHF. The CDR3 DNA reads TGTGCCAGCAGCGTAGCTCCCGGCAATCAGCCCCAGCATTTT. Full variable domain (missing parts from reference TRBV9 and TRBJ1-5): DSGVTQTPKHLITATGQRVTLRCSPRSGDLSVYWYQQSLDQGLQFLIQYYNGEERAKGNILERFSAQQFPDLHSELNLSSLELGDSALYFCASSVAPGNQPQHFGDGTRLSIL.

CDR3 region: CASSEVDSTYGYTF. Written as DNA, the CDR3 is TGTGCCAGCAGTGAAGTGGACAGCACCTATGGCTACACCTTC. The rearrangement joins TRBV2 to TRBJ1-2; tentatively, D is TRBD1 (6 bases). Trimming pared 1 base from V and 4 bases from J, leaving 10 bases between. Germline V gene data show CDR1 as SNHLY and CDR2 as FYNNEI. The CDR3 has 14 residues.

The chain couples TRBV2 to TRBJ2-5; unclear D gene. The end of the DNA aligns better with TRBJ2-7, so the J call may be wrong. This CDR3 region has 15 residues. Germline V gene data show CDR1 as SNHLY and CDR2 as FYNNEI. The CDR3 DNA is TGTGCCAGCAGTGAAGATGTGGCCGTCGCCTACGAGCAGTACTTC. Translating gives CASSEDVAVAYEQYF.

This rearrangement joins TRBV10-3 to TRBJ1-2; D is undetermined. The CDR3 is made up of 13 amino acids. CDR1 and CDR2 (germline): ENHRY, SYGVKD. Deletions cut 2 bases from V and 1 base from J, with 5 bases between. CDR3 in DNA: TGTGCCATCAGTGAGGAGGATAACTATGGCTACACCTTC. Translated: CAISEEDNYGYTF.